Presented here are 11 T cell receptor beta chains from one specimen sequenced in a study of blood T cell repertoires in COVID-19. The protocol was immunoSEQ multiplex PCR, while the TCRdb copy is restricted to in-frame clones and leaves out a portion. The sample comprises approximately 190,000 clones, about 88% of which are singletons, and approximately 5.6% rests with the top ten. The sample comprised peripheral blood. Source of these receptors: a man aged 40-49 years with active or convalescent COVID-19.

V is TRBV5-8 and J is TRBJ1-4, with TRBD1 matching 8 bases. Germline CDR1 reads SGHTS; CDR2 reads YDEGEE. J was trimmed by 0 bases and V by 3 bases; bases with no gene match: 7. The CDR3 totals 17 residues. The CDR3 region has the DNA TGTGCCAGCAGCTCAGGACAGGGACTTGCAACTAATGAAAAACTGTTTTTT. Amino acids: CASSSGQGLATNEKLFF. Looking up the rest from reference TRBV5-8 and TRBJ1-4 gives the full variable domain: EAGVTQSPTHLIKTRGQQATLRCSPISGHTSVYWYQQALGLGLQFLLWYDEGEERNRGNFPPRFSGRQFPNYSSELNVNALELEDSALYLCASSSGQGLATNEKLFFGSGTQLSVL.

The chain carries TRBV4-2 and TRBJ1-1; 10 bases are a match to TRBD1. This CDR3 has 14 residues. The germline V gene encodes CDR1 LGHNA and CDR2 YNFKEQ. V lost 3 bases, J lost 3 bases, and 1 base stayed unmatched. The CDR3 DNA follows: TGTGCCAGCAGCCAGGGGACAGGGGACACTGAAGCTTTCTTT. Translation gives CASSQGTGDTEAFF.

The CDR3 spells CASSLGLGGGVYEQYF. The DNA for the CDR3 is TGTGCCAGCAGCTTAGGGCTGGGGGGTGGTGTCTACGAGCAGTACTTC. The chain has TRBV7-9 and TRBJ2-7; possible D gene TRBD2, 6 bases. Germline V gives CDR1 SEHNR, CDR2 FQNEAQ (reference sequence). The CDR3 runs to 16 residues. Trimming removed 1 base from V and 3 bases from J, with 16 bases in between. Combining the CDR3 with reference TRBV7-9 and TRBJ2-7 gives the whole variable domain DTGVSQNPRHKITKRGQNVTFRCDPISEHNRLYWYRQTLGQGPEFLTYFQNEAQLEKSRLLSDRFSAERPKGSFSTLEIQRTEQGDSAMYLCASSLGLGGGVYEQYFGPGTRLTVT.

In this sample, this clone turned up once. The rearrangement links TRBV5-1 to TRBJ1-5; TRBD1 matches 7 bases. V dropped 4 bases and J dropped 7; count of bases not matched to a gene: 5. Germline V gene sequence: CDR1 SGHRS, CDR2 YFSETQ. The CDR3 covers 13 residues. This CDR3 reads CASSIRQGQPQHF. The CDR3 DNA reads TGCGCCAGCAGCATCCGACAGGGCCAGCCCCAGCATTTT.

The chain carries TRBV28 and TRBJ2-7; TRBD1 matches at 9 bases. The CDR3 extends over 14 amino acids. V trimming: 6 bases; J trimming: 0 bases; junction bases outside the gene matches: 3. Per germline, CDR1 MDHEN and CDR2 SYDVKM. The CDR3 DNA is TGTGCCAGCAGGGGGACAGGGAACTCCTACGAGCAGTACTTC. Amino acid sequence: CASRGTGNSYEQYF.

V is TRBV27 and J is TRBJ2-7; 10 nucleotides line up with TRBD1. V lost 6 bases, J lost 3 bases, and 2 bases stayed unmatched. The CDR3 is made up of 13 amino acids. Germline lookup yields CDR1 MNHEY and CDR2 SMNVEV (reference sequence). CDR3 bases: TGTGCCAGCAGCCGGGACAGGGGCTACGAGCAGTACTTC. Encoded protein: CASSRDRGYEQYF.

This clone was picked up one time. This chain joins TRBV27 and TRBJ2-3, with TRBD1 matching over 7 bases. V was pared by 4 bases and J by 1 base, with 8 bases of the junction left unmatched. Germline V CDR1 and CDR2: MNHEY, SMNVEV (reference sequence). The CDR3 covers 16 residues. DNA for the CDR3: TGTGCCAGCAGTTCAGACAGGGAATATGGCACAGATACGCAGTATTTT. Translated, it gives CASSSDREYGTDTQYF.

This clone was counted a single time. This chain joins TRBV19 and TRBJ2-1; D call uncertain. Trimming removed 0 bases from V and 5 bases from J, with 5 bases in between. CDR1 is LNHDA, CDR2 SQIVND, per germline (reference sequence). This CDR3 is built from 13 residues. CDR3 sequence reads: CASSIDLDNEQFF. CDR3 coding DNA: TGTGCCAGTAGTATAGATCTCGACAATGAGCAGTTCTTC.

J is TRBJ1-1 and V is TRBV25-1; D gene ambiguous. Germline V gives CDR1 MGHDK, CDR2 SYGVNS. V was clipped by 1 base and J by 0 bases, with 12 bases between them. The CDR3 contains 16 residues. The CDR3 DNA is TGTGCCAGCAGTGAATGGAGGCAGACGTTGAACACTGAAGCTTTCTTT. Encoded protein: CASSEWRQTLNTEAFF. Full variable domain (outside the CDR3, taken from reference TRBV25-1 and TRBJ1-1): EADIYQTPRYLVIGTGKKITLECSQTMGHDKMYWYQQDPGMELHLIHYSYGVNSTEKGDLSSESTVSRIRTEHFPLTLESARPSHTSQYLCASSEWRQTLNTEAFFGQGTRLTVV.

The V and J genes are TRBV5-5 and TRBJ1-6; D is ambiguous. The CDR3 extends over 13 amino acids. CDR1 is SGHKS and CDR2 is YYEKEE in the germline V gene (reference sequence). The V and J ends lost 4 bases and 11 bases respectively, with 13 bases between them. The CDR3 loop is CASSKISDAPLHF. CDR3 DNA: TGTGCCAGCAGCAAAATCAGCGATGCACCCCTCCACTTT.

The rearrangement joins TRBV5-8 to TRBJ2-3; 7 nucleotides align to TRBD1. The CDR3 covers 14 residues. The germline V gene has CDR1 SGHTS and CDR2 YDEGEE. J was trimmed by 4 bases and V by 2 bases; bases with no gene match: 4. The CDR3 protein is CASSFGQVSDTQYF. DNA of the CDR3: TGTGCCAGCAGCTTTGGACAGGTCTCAGATACGCAGTATTTT.